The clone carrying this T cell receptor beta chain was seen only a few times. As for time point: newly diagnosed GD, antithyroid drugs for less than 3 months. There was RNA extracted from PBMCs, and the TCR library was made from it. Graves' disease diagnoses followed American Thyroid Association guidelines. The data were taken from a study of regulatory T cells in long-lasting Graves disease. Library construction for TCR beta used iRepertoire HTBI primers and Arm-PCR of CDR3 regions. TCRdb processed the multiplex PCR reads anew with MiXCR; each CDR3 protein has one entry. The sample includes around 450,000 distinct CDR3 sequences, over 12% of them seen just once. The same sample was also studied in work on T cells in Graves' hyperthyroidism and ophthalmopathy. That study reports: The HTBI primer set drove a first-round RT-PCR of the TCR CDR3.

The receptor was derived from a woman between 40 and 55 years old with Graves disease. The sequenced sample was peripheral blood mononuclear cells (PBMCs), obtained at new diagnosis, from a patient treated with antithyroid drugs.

This CDR3 is CASSYSILAGVNEQFF. The CDR3 DNA sequence: TGTGCCAGCAGTTACTCGATTTTAGCGGGAGTGAATGAGCAGTTCTTC. The V and J genes are TRBV6-2 or TRBV6-3 and TRBJ2-1; 9 bases are shared with TRBD2. The CDR3 extends over 16 amino acids. Germline V gene data show CDR1 as MNHEY and CDR2 as SVGEGT. Trimming took 0 bases from V and 7 from J; bases not matched to a gene: 7.